This TCR beta chain was recorded in a study of human T cells and chemical hapten exposure. Time point here: healthy volunteer bleed at 2 weeks. Total RNA was isolated from whole blood that had not been fractionated. The V and J ends lost 8 bases and 1 base respectively, with 11 bases between them. Germline V gives CDR1 SGHTA, CDR2 FQGNSA. The CDR3 has 13 amino acids. Each CDR3 protein gets one entry after TCRdb re-called the RACE reads with MiXCR. The profile shows 130,000 or so distinct CDR3 sequences, around 8.3% of them singletons. This clonotype was seen a handful of times. The receptor's source is a male donor in good health. Some clones in this sample may be carry-over from other donors' samples. Material for sequencing was whole blood. This sequence joins TRBV7-2 and TRBJ2-5, with a possible D match to TRBD1 (6 bases). The CDR3 sequence: CASARQVQETQYF. The CDR3 DNA is TGTGCCAGCGCCAGACAGGTCCAAGAGACCCAGTACTTC.